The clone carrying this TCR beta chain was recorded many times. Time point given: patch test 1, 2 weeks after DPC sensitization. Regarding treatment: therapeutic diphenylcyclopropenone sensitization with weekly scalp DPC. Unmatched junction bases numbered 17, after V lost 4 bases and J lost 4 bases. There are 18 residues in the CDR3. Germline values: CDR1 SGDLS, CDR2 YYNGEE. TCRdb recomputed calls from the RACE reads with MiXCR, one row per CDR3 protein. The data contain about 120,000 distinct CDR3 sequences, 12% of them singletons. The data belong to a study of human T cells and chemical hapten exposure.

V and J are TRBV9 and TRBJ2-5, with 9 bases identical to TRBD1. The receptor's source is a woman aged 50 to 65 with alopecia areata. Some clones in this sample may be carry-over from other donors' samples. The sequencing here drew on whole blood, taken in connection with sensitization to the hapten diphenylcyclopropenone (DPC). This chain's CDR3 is CASSPQGHGQGLGETQYF. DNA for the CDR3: TGTGCCAGCAGCCCCCAGGGCCATGGACAGGGGTTAGGAGAGACCCAGTACTTC. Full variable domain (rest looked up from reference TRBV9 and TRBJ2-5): DSGVTQTPKHLITATGQRVTLRCSPRSGDLSVYWYQQSLDQGLQFLIQYYNGEERAKGNILERFSAQQFPDLHSELNLSSLELGDSALYFCASSPQGHGQGLGETQYFGPGTRLLVL.